Shown below are 22 T cell receptor beta chains from a single sample sequenced in a study of response to subunit inactivated influenza vaccine (dated by TCRdb to the late 2010s). Libraries were made using RT-PCR. TCRdb names Illumina HiSeq 2500 as the instrument used. TCRdb reprocessing: public reads trimmed at Q25 with fastp, clones called with MiXCR, in-frame beta chains kept. Each CDR3 protein appears once, grouped with its most common genes and DNA. Within this sample are 500,000 to 550,000 distinct CDR3 sequences, with under 30% of them counted one time only. Of the sample, approximately 3% is held by the ten largest clones. In addition, the sample was reused for a study of T cells expressing NK-cell markers. As that second paper reports: 5'RACE template switching, by which a universal primer site and unique molecular identifiers were added, was used to make TCR beta cDNA libraries.

This material consisted of CD4+ T cells sorted from PBMCs, taken 11 to 12 days after vaccination. Source of these receptors: a man in his forties or fifties who received an inactivated influenza vaccine. Donor details come from another sample of the same person, matched by shared clones.

This chain connects TRBV12-3 or TRBV12-4 to TRBJ2-5, with 11 bases aligning to TRBD2. CDR3 length equals 15 residues. V trimming: 4 bases; J trimming: 3 bases; junction bases outside the gene matches: 4. In DNA form, the CDR3 reads TGTGCCAGCAGTTACAGACTAGCGGGGAAAGAGACCCAGTACTTC. Translated, it gives CASSYRLAGKETQYF.

The rearrangement links TRBV3-1 to TRBJ1-1; perhaps TRBD1 as D (6 bases). The V end lost 5 bases, the J end lost 0 bases, and 19 bases lay between the germline ends. Germline V lookup: CDR1 LGHDT, CDR2 YNNKEL (reference sequence). The CDR3 spans 17 residues. In DNA form, the CDR3 reads TGTGCCAGCAGCTACAACAGGGAAAGGAGTTTGAACACTGAAGCTTTCTTT. Amino acid sequence: CASSYNRERSLNTEAFF.

There are a few counts of this clonotype. The rearrangement links TRBV20-1 to TRBJ1-5; 8 positions match TRBD1. The germline gives CDR1 DFQATT, CDR2 SNEGSKA (reference sequence). CDR3 length: 13 residues. Losses at the gene ends were 3 bases for V and 7 bases for J; bases not matched to a gene: 5. DNA for the CDR3: TGCAGTGCTAGGCAGGGGGCCCGGCAGCCCCAGCATTTT. This gives the protein CSARQGARQPQHF.

The chain uses TRBV20-1 and TRBJ2-3; the match to TRBD1 covers 8 bases. After removal of 6 bases from V and 1 base from J, the junction contained 3 bases not matched to a gene. Germline CDR1 reads DFQATT; CDR2 reads SNEGSKA (reference sequence). The CDR3 covers 13 residues. CDR3: CSAEDRGTDTQYF. The CDR3 DNA is TGCAGTGCGGAGGACAGGGGCACAGATACGCAGTATTTT.

The V call is TRBV7-2, the J call TRBJ2-7; 9 bases map to TRBD2. Germline lookup yields CDR1 SGHTA and CDR2 FQGNSA. J lost 4 bases, V lost 6 bases, and 10 bases had no gene match. This CDR3 contains 15 residues. The chain's CDR3 is CASSPRAGGTYEQYF. CDR3 in DNA: TGTGCCAGCAGTCCACGAGCGGGGGGCACGTACGAGCAGTACTTC.

The chain recombines TRBV12-3 or TRBV12-4 with TRBJ2-7; the match to TRBD1 covers 7 bases. Losses at the gene ends were 7 bases for V and 7 bases for J; bases not matched to a gene: 10. The length of the CDR3 is 13 residues. The CDR3 region is CASTLQGVQEQYF. The DNA of the CDR3 is TGTGCCAGCACCCTCCAGGGGGTTCAGGAGCAGTACTTC.

This clonotype turned up a few times. The chain is built from TRBV11-1 and TRBJ2-1; 10 bases align to TRBD2. CDR1 is SGHAT, CDR2 FQDESV, per germline (reference sequence). This CDR3 contains 16 residues. Unmatched junction bases numbered 5, after V lost 2 bases and J lost 4 bases. The CDR3, as DNA: TGTGCCAGCAGCTTACTAGCGGGGGTGACTTACAATGAGCAGTTCTTC. It translates to CASSLLAGVTYNEQFF.

This chain links TRBV20-1 with TRBJ2-7; D is perhaps TRBD1 (5 bases). The CDR3 consists of 14 residues. V gave up 5 bases and J gave up 2 bases, with 16 bases separating them. The germline V gene encodes CDR1 DFQATT and CDR2 SNEGSKA (reference sequence). This chain's CDR3 is CSAATGFATYEQYF. CDR3 nucleotides: TGCAGTGCTGCTACAGGTTTTGCGACCTACGAGCAGTACTTC.

This clonotype has only a few counts. CDR3 nucleotides: TGCGCCAGCAGCCAAGATGGCTACGGACAGGGGAATAATGGCTACACCTTC. This translates into CASSQDGYGQGNNGYTF. V is TRBV4-3 and J is TRBJ1-2; 9 positions match TRBD1. The trim removed 0 bases at V and 6 bases at J, leaving 11 bases unmatched. The germline V gene has CDR1 LGHNA and CDR2 YSLEER. The CDR3 totals 17 residues.

The table lists this clonotype with many counts. The V call is TRBV28, the J call TRBJ1-1; D remains unclear. Germline V gene lookup returns CDR1 MDHEN and CDR2 SYDVKM. The V gene lost 4 bases and the J gene lost 4 bases, with 7 bases spanning the gap. The CDR3 is 12 amino acids. The CDR3 DNA is TGTGCCAGCAGTTCGGCAGCCACTGAAGCTTTCTTT. Amino acids: CASSSAATEAFF.

A few counts support this clonotype. The chain employs TRBV9 and TRBJ2-5; 7 bases fit TRBD2. The CDR3 has 15 residues. The junction had 4 bases not matched to a gene; V was cut back by 0 bases and J by 2 bases. Germline values: CDR1 SGDLS, CDR2 YYNGEE. This CDR3 is CASSVGGGLQETQYF. CDR3 nucleotides: TGTGCCAGCAGCGTAGGGGGGGGTTTACAAGAGACCCAGTACTTC.

The V gene is TRBV6-2 or TRBV6-3, the J gene TRBJ2-7; D tentatively fits TRBD1 or TRBD2 (5 bases each). Per the germline V gene, CDR1 is MNHEY and CDR2 is SVGEGT. The CDR3 loop spans 16 amino acids. V lost 4 bases to trimming and J lost 0 bases, with 16 bases between them. The CDR3 is CASSWDQSTFSYEQYF. CDR3 sequence (DNA): TGTGCCAGCAGTTGGGACCAAAGTACCTTCTCCTACGAGCAGTACTTC.

V usage is TRBV7-8 and J usage is TRBJ2-5, with D maybe TRBD1 (5 bases). V was cut by 5 bases and J by 5 bases, with 18 bases left in between. The CDR3 length is 15 residues. CDR1 is SGHVS, CDR2 FQNEAQ, per germline. The CDR3 nucleotides are TGTGCCAGCAGCCCGACTCGGACAACCCTTGAGACCCAGTACTTC. This codes for CASSPTRTTLETQYF.

This chain joins TRBV29-1 and TRBJ2-5, with D unclear. V gave up 7 bases and J gave up 2 bases, with 8 bases separating them. CDR3 length equals 11 residues. Germline values: CDR1 SQVTM, CDR2 ANQGSEA. The CDR3 DNA is TGCAGCGCCGGGCAGCAAGAGACCCAGTACTTC. It specifies CSAGQQETQYF.

The chain employs TRBV9 and TRBJ2-5; TRBD2 aligns across 9 bases. The CDR3 extends over 17 amino acids. Trimming cost V 0 bases and J 2 bases; bases outside gene matches: 8. CDR1 and CDR2 (germline): SGDLS, YYNGEE. For the CDR3, the DNA is TGTGCCAGCAGCGTAGATCGGGGTAGCGGGGGACAAGAGACCCAGTACTTC. Its translation is CASSVDRGSGGQETQYF.

The chain couples TRBV29-1 to TRBJ2-1; possible D gene TRBD2, 6 bases. There are 15 residues in the CDR3. V was cut by 0 bases and J by 7 bases, with 16 bases left in between. CDR1 and CDR2 (germline): SQVTM, ANQGSEA. CDR3 sequence (DNA): TGCAGCGTTGAAGATGGAACGGGAGCGAGTAATGAGCAGTTCTTC. Its translation: CSVEDGTGASNEQFF.

This clonotype has only a few counts. The gene calls are TRBV5-1 and TRBJ2-3; D gene unclear. Germline loops: CDR1 SGHRS, CDR2 YFSETQ. The CDR3 is made up of 12 amino acids. The germline V and J ends were trimmed by 0 bases and 5 bases, with 4 bases remaining between them. The CDR3 loop reads CASSLALDTQYF. CDR3 nucleotides: TGCGCCAGCAGCTTGGCCCTAGATACGCAGTATTTT.

This rearrangement joins TRBV29-1 to TRBJ1-1; possibly TRBD1 for D (5 bases). This CDR3 spans 13 amino acids. The germline V gene encodes CDR1 SQVTM and CDR2 ANQGSEA. Trimming pared 4 bases from V and 2 bases from J, leaving 11 bases between. Here the CDR3 reads CSVVPGLNTEAFF. Here the CDR3 DNA reads TGCAGCGTTGTTCCAGGGCTAAACACTGAAGCTTTCTTT.

This clonotype was counted only a few times. The genes are TRBV9 and TRBJ2-1; 7 positions match TRBD2. The CDR3 is 15 residues long. The ends lost 4 bases at V and 9 bases at J; junction bases unmatched: 13. The V gene's germline CDR1 is SGDLS and CDR2 YYNGEE. The CDR3 nucleotides are TGTGCCAGCAGCCCCTGGACTAGACGGGATAGTGAGCAGTTCTTC. Translation: CASSPWTRRDSEQFF. The full variable domain, completed using reference TRBV9 and TRBJ2-1, is DSGVTQTPKHLITATGQRVTLRCSPRSGDLSVYWYQQSLDQGLQFLIQYYNGEERAKGNILERFSAQQFPDLHSELNLSSLELGDSALYFCASSPWTRRDSEQFFGPGTRLTVL.

This chain uses TRBV7-2 with TRBJ2-3; 7 nucleotides align to TRBD2. The germline V gene encodes CDR1 SGHTA and CDR2 FQGNSA. This CDR3 is 15 amino acids long. V shed 1 base and J 4 bases; nucleotides not matched to a gene: 5. CDR3 coding DNA: TGTGCCAGCAGCTTAGACGGACTAGTATCAGATACGCAGTATTTT. Protein product: CASSLDGLVSDTQYF.

This clonotype was seen a few times. This sequence joins TRBV4-3 and TRBJ2-1; 9 nucleotides line up with TRBD1. The V and J ends lost 0 bases and 11 bases, in that order; junction bases with no gene match: 11. Germline V gene data show CDR1 as LGHNA and CDR2 as YSLEER. The CDR3 covers 16 residues. CDR3 coding DNA: TGCGCCAGCAGCCAAGAAACCGGGACAGGGATGGCTAAGCAGTTCTTC. This codes for CASSQETGTGMAKQFF.

This chain connects TRBV4-3 to TRBJ2-7; 7 nucleotides match TRBD2. Unmatched junction bases numbered 15, after V lost 1 base and J lost 0 bases. This CDR3 comprises 19 residues. Germline CDR1 and CDR2: LGHNA and YSLEER. For the CDR3, the DNA is TGCGCCAGCAGCCAAGTTCGTCTAGCGGACCCTAGGAGCTCCTACGAGCAGTACTTC. Its translation: CASSQVRLADPRSSYEQYF.